This is a list of T cell receptor beta chains from one sample in a study of lymphopenia after photon versus proton radiotherapy. Here immunoSEQ multiplex PCR was the method, and the copy in TCRdb shows in-frame clones only, minus some. The repertoire consists of more than 80,000 clones, with around four fifths occurring once and the leading ten covering under 1.5%. Sequencing used peripheral blood, obtained from a patient treated with proton-based radiotherapy. The receptor source for this set is a man aged 55 to 70 with pancreatic cancer. Each CDR3 is given with its conserved first and last residue. The order of the fields is J gene, clone size, V gene, D gene, CDR3 DNA, CDR3 protein. A D gene is named only where the DNA matches it firmly. Some rows mark clone size as missing; the rest say once, few, many or name a class of expanded clone.

>TRBJ2-3|.|TRBV19|TRBD1
TGTGCCAGTAGTATAGGGACAGGGGTTGAGGTTACGCAGTATTTT
CASSIGTGVEVTQYF
>TRBJ2-3|.|TRBV5-1|TRBD2
TGCGCCAGCAGCCGAGCAATTACTAGCGGTTACACAGATACGCAGTATTTT
CASSRAITSGYTDTQYF
>TRBJ2-7|.|TRBV10-1|.
TGCGCCAGCAGTGAGTCCGGACAACCTTCGGGGCAGTACTTC
CASSESGQPSGQYF
>TRBJ2-1|.|TRBV4-2|.
TGTGCCAGCAGCCAAGAGCTCAGCTCCTACAATGAGCAGTTCTTC
CASSQELSSYNEQFF
>TRBJ2-2|.|TRBV6-6|.
TGTGCCAGTGGGGGCCCGAACACCGGGGAGCTGTTTTTT
CASGGPNTGELFF
>TRBJ2-1|.|TRBV9|TRBD2
TGTGCCAGCAGCGTAATGGCTAGCGGGAGCAATGAGCAGTTCTTC
CASSVMASGSNEQFF
>TRBJ1-5|few|TRBV19|.
TGTGCCAGTACCTCAGGAGCGAATCCCCAGCATTTT
CASTSGANPQHF
>TRBJ2-2|.|TRBV4-2|TRBD2
TGTGCCAGCAGCCAGGAGAGCGGGATAAGCACCGGGGAGCTGTTTTTT
CASSQESGISTGELFF
>TRBJ1-3|.|TRBV2|.
TGTGCCAGCAACCCAGGGCGGATTTCTGGAAACACCATATATTTT
CASNPGRISGNTIYF
>TRBJ2-7|.|TRBV7-8|TRBD2
TGTGCCAGCAGCTTAAGTCTTGGTAGCGGGGAGTCCTACGAGCAGTACTTC
CASSLSLGSGESYEQYF
>TRBJ2-5|once|TRBV7-9|.
TGTGCCAGCAGCTTAAGTTCGGGGAGAGAGACCCAGTACTTC
CASSLSSGRETQYF
>TRBJ2-1|.|TRBV28|.
TGTGCCAGCAGTCAGGGACGCCGCTCCTACAATGAGCAGTTCTTC
CASSQGRRSYNEQFF
>TRBJ2-3|.|TRBV5-8|.
TGTGCCAGCAGCTCAGGGATCCGCACAGATACGCAGTATTTT
CASSSGIRTDTQYF
>TRBJ1-4|.|TRBV2|.
TGTGCCAGCAGTTACGGGGCCCCATCTCGGTACGACGAAAAACTGTTTTTT
CASSYGAPSRYDEKLFF
>TRBJ2-1|.|TRBV7-7|TRBD1
TGTGCTAGCAGCTTAGGTACGGGACAGGGGGCCAATGAGCAGTTCTTC
CASSLGTGQGANEQFF
>TRBJ2-3|once|TRBV28|.
TGTGCCAGCAGTGGTGACTGGGGAGGACCTAGCACAGATACGCAGTATTTT
CASSGDWGGPSTDTQYF
>TRBJ2-7|once|TRBV2|.
TGTGCCAGCAGTCGAGAGACAGGAAAATACGAGCAGTACTTC
CASSRETGKYEQYF
>TRBJ2-5|.|TRBV29-1|.
TGCAGCGCTGCAGGGAGAGAGACCCAGTACTTC
CSAAGRETQYF
>TRBJ2-2|.|TRBV28|TRBD1
TGTGCCAGCAGGTCTCTCCGGGACAGGAACACCGGGGAGCTGTTTTTT
CASRSLRDRNTGELFF
>TRBJ2-7|.|TRBV28|.
TGTGCCAGCAGTTTATACGTCAGGGTTTCTGACGAGCAGTACTTC
CASSLYVRVSDEQYF
>TRBJ1-1|.|TRBV29-1|TRBD1
TGCAGCGTATCAGAACAGGGGGTCATTACTGAAGCTTTCTTT
CSVSEQGVITEAFF
>TRBJ2-2|.|TRBV14|.
TGTGCCAGCAGCCAAGTTCGGGGTAGGCACACCGGGGAGCTGTTTTTT
CASSQVRGRHTGELFF
>TRBJ1-4|.|TRBV7-6|TRBD1
TGTGCCAGCAGCTTAGGGACAGGGAATGAAAAACTGTTTTTT
CASSLGTGNEKLFF
>TRBJ1-5|.|TRBV28|TRBD1
TGTGCCAGCAGTCGGGGACAGACAAGCAATCAGCCCCAGCATTTT
CASSRGQTSNQPQHF
>TRBJ2-7|.|TRBV28|TRBD1
TGTGCCAGCAGAAAAACAGGGGCCTACGAGCAGTACTTC
CASRKTGAYEQYF
>TRBJ2-5|.|TRBV12-2|.
TGTGCAAGTCGCCCCGTCTTCCCTCGAGGAGAGACCCAGTACTTC
CASRPVFPRGETQYF
>TRBJ2-3|.|TRBV6-6|.
TGTGCCAGCAGTTACCCGTCCGGGACAAATCCAGATACGCAGTATTTT
CASSYPSGTNPDTQYF
>TRBJ2-1|.|TRBV7-8|TRBD2
TGTGCCAGCAGCTTACCCCTCCGACTAGCGACGACCTACAATGAGCAGTTCTTC
CASSLPLRLATTYNEQFF
>TRBJ2-5|many|TRBV6-1|TRBD2
TGTGCCAGCACCGTAGGGACTAGCGCCCACCAGTACTTC
CASTVGTSAHQYF
>TRBJ2-2|.|TRBV6-5|TRBD2
TGTGCCAGCAGGAGCGGGAGATTCGACGGGGAGCTGTTTTTT
CASRSGRFDGELFF
>TRBJ1-5|.|TRBV2|.
TGTGCCAGCAGTGAAGGCAATTTGGGCAATCAGCCCCAGCATTTT
CASSEGNLGNQPQHF
>TRBJ1-2|once|TRBV5-4|.
TGTGCCAGCAGCCACCCTCTACGGGGTAGTGATGGCTACACCTTC
CASSHPLRGSDGYTF
>TRBJ2-2|.|TRBV5-1|.
TGCGCCAGCTCCGGACAGAGCAACACCGGGGAGCTGTTTTTT
CASSGQSNTGELFF
>TRBJ2-7|.|TRBV29-1|.
TGCAGCGTTGGTGGTGGGAGAGGTTCCTACGAGCAGTACTTC
CSVGGGRGSYEQYF
>TRBJ2-5|.|TRBV9|.
TGTGCCAGCAGCGTAGCGGGCGAGTACCAAGAGACCCAGTACTTC
CASSVAGEYQETQYF
>TRBJ2-1|once|TRBV27|.
TGTGCCAGCAGCCTAAACCACGTGGCGCAGAAGGACAATGAGCAGTTCTTC
CASSLNHVAQKDNEQFF
>TRBJ2-7|few|TRBV13|TRBD1
TGTGCCAGCAGCTTACAGGGGGACGAGCAGTACTTC
CASSLQGDEQYF
>TRBJ2-1|.|TRBV7-2|TRBD2
TGTGCCAGCAGCTTAGGCCTAGCGGGCGAAAATGAGCAGTTCTTC
CASSLGLAGENEQFF
>TRBJ1-1|.|TRBV10-2|.
TGCGCCAGCACCCTGAGTCCCTTGGGGACTGAAGCTTTCTTT
CASTLSPLGTEAFF
>TRBJ2-1|few|TRBV7-2|.
TGTGCCAGCAGCATGACTAGTCGTGAGCAGTTCTTC
CASSMTSREQFF
>TRBJ1-4|.|TRBV28|.
TGTGCCAGCAGAGAATCGACAGCACCTAATGAAAAACTGTTTTTT
CASRESTAPNEKLFF
>TRBJ2-1|.|TRBV28|TRBD2
TGTGCCAGCAGTTTCCCGGGACTAGCGGGAGACAATGAGCAGTTCTTC
CASSFPGLAGDNEQFF
>TRBJ2-5|.|TRBV7-2|.
TGTGCCAGCAGCTTAGTACGGGGTGGAGAGACCCAGTACTTC
CASSLVRGGETQYF
>TRBJ1-1|.|TRBV7-3|.
TGTGCCAGCAGCTTAGACAGCAACACTGAAGCTTTCTTT
CASSLDSNTEAFF
>TRBJ1-2|.|TRBV21-1|.
TGTGCCAGCAGCAAAGACGGCTCCGGGACAGTAAAGGACTATGGCTACACCTTC
CASSKDGSGTVKDYGYTF
>TRBJ2-5|.|TRBV5-6|.
TGTGCCAGCAGCTTGAGAGTCAGGGTTAAAGAGACCCAGTACTTC
CASSLRVRVKETQYF
>TRBJ2-7|.|TRBV11-2|TRBD2
TGTGCCAGCAGCTTAGTAAACCTAGCGGGCGCTAACTACGAGCAGTACTTC
CASSLVNLAGANYEQYF
>TRBJ1-2|.|TRBV2|TRBD1
TGTGCCAGCAGTCAGGGGGCGCTGGGTCATGGCTACACCTTC
CASSQGALGHGYTF
>TRBJ2-2|once|TRBV5-1|.
TGCGCCAGCAGCCCGATAGTAACCGGGGAGCTGTTTTTT
CASSPIVTGELFF
>TRBJ2-7|few|TRBV28|.
TGTGCCAGCAGTTTCTTCACGAGAAGGAAGGACGAGCAGTACTTC
CASSFFTRRKDEQYF